A selection of T cell receptor beta chains follows, all from one sample in a study of vaccination and CD4 T cells after COVID-19. A single record per CDR3 protein comes from TCRdb applying MiXCR to the PCR reads. The sample lists about 21,000 distinct CDR3 sequences, about 50% occurring once. This sample comprised CD4+ T cells from blood, obtained before SARS-CoV-2 vaccination. These receptors all stem from a human donor who had recovered from COVID-19. CDR3s include the opening cysteine and the closing phenylalanine or tryptophan. Fields, in order: V gene, CDR3 protein.

TRBV2 | CASKPGQGVGGNTIYF
TRBV5-4 | CASSRLGFTGDSQPQHF
TRBV29-1 | CSVRGGVLADEQFF
TRBV20-1 | CSAKAPGLMSEKLFF
TRBV20-1 | CSVGRVSQPQHF
TRBV20-1 | CSATIRTRKNTGELFF
TRBV19 | CASRSQGAGSPLHF
TRBV6-2/TRBV6-3 | CASSRGQLNSPLHF
TRBV4-2 | CASSQEGLAGGELFF
TRBV6-2/TRBV6-3 | CASSRRGTETNYGYTF
TRBV25-1 | CASSEWGRDNSPLHF
TRBV15 | CATSRDPSGRAFSYEQYF
TRBV19 | CASSAYRGTDTQYF
TRBV28 | CATVRESTNQETQYF
TRBV20-1 | CSARSYNEQFF
TRBV4-3 | CASSQDLGLATSREQYF
TRBV7-6 | CASSRRTSGINEQFF
TRBV2 | CASSDASGTYEQYF
TRBV5-4 | CASSQPGLGTETQYF
TRBV2 | CASTDSPIEAFF
TRBV27 | CASYKSGPPGQPQHF
TRBV20-1 | CSAPGGTHNSPLHF
TRBV28 | CASRSGGSLLETQYF
TRBV24-1 | CATSDSMTGNYGYTF
TRBV20-1 | CSASKGSDSNQPQHF
TRBV30 | CAWISGEFGEQFF
TRBV2 | CASSPDRGGNQPQHF
TRBV6-2/TRBV6-3 | CASSYSLGDTQYF
TRBV18 | CASSPRGGETQYF
TRBV30 | CAWSSGGFSYEQYF
TRBV27 | CASSSRWQINQPQHF
TRBV2 | CASRAGETNYGYTF
TRBV24-1 | CATSGQAGGRGDTQYF
TRBV20-1 | CSADVGPTSYNEQFF
TRBV19 | CASSRGDSGNTIYF
TRBV15 | CATSSGQPNEKLFF
TRBV7-8 | CASSVTSGSWETQYF
TRBV21-1 | CASTPEFNQPQHF
TRBV6-4 | CASSRTSGNEQYF
TRBV27 | CASSIRTSGTIPSYEQYF
TRBV10-3 | CAISTGSTGNTIYF
TRBV12-3/TRBV12-4 | CASSLGANQPQHF
TRBV28 | CASSLRPGNTIYF
TRBV4-2 | CASSQGAGLAWGTDTQYF
TRBV12-3/TRBV12-4 | CASSFLKGDTEAFF
TRBV7-8 | CASSLTGGTEAFF
TRBV6-1 | CASEGSYGYTF
TRBV7-3 | CASSLIAGSNTEAFF
TRBV12-5 | CASGLVQGLVTYEQYF
TRBV12-3/TRBV12-4 | CASSFSPGTGANEQFF
TRBV27 | CASRTQDPYGYNSPLHF
TRBV10-1 | CASSQGSSNQPQHF
TRBV20-1 | CSAKDPQQGWNMEAFF
TRBV28 | CASSLVLWQGGKTNYGYTF